Below, one T cell receptor beta chain is given with its context. Its antigen is not yet known. Base qualities were left out, and no much larger clone turns up one base away. Whole blood was collected in K2EDTA tubes by collaborating institutions according to the institutions' own protocols. For TCRbeta analysis, collaborators shipped samples as frozen whole blood, isolated PBMCs, or DNA extracted from either of those sample types. TCRbeta CDR3 regions were amplified from genomic DNA using the immunoSEQ Assay, a bias-controlled multiplex PCR. The source study handled its data this way. The number of nucleated cells in each sample was estimated from the amplification of reference gene primers within the assay. To quantify the absolute abundance of each unique TCRbeta CDR3 rearrangement, sequence reads were collapsed and filtered. For each sample, productive Simpson clonality was calculated as the square root of Simpson's diversity index over productive rearrangements. Not all clones reach the TCRdb copy of this immuneACCESS table, which keeps in-frame sequences only. Checked studies attribute under half of the gap to unresolved V genes and leave the rest unexplained. V, J and clone size were drawn from that table, and D and trimming were deduced from the DNA. The sample table records just over 35,000 clones; approximately 75% of these occur just once. The biggest ten clones account for under 45% of the sample.

The data are from a study of blood T cell repertoires in COVID-19 (dated by TCRdb to the early 2020s). Broadly, across the study: Collaborator samples came from the United States, Italy and Spain and covered acute and convalescent phases of COVID-19. Deeply sampled blood TCRbeta repertoires from subjects exposed to, actively infected with, or recovered from COVID-19 were included in the dataset. A freely available public database, intended as a resource for researchers studying the immune response to SARS-CoV-2, is where the repertoires were released. Samples came from the ongoing ImmuneRACE study (first 160 participants) plus 1,254 subjects from 6 global collaborators. The material from the prospective study consisted of cDNA or gDNA derived from T cells, B-cell-depleted T cells, or PBMCs. Where available, HLA class I and class II types were taken from metadata supplied by the sample provider and were not determined by assay-based typing. Nearly every sample came with metadata listing a de-identified subject ID, COVID-19 status, age in years and sex. Study-wide findings and limitations: The quantity of clinical and demographic metadata differed by source and by participant and was supplied without curation.

The germline V gene (reference sequence) supplies CDR1 LGHDT and CDR2 YNNKEL. V is cut by 0 bases and J by 1 base, and the space between the germline ends is 8 bases. The CDR3 has 15 amino acids, counting the end cysteine and phenylalanine. Only CDR3 DNA remains: 45 bases, in frame from the first base. The origin of this receptor is a human donor in a cohort sampled during active or convalescent COVID-19. The donor label of this sample is uncertain. The sequencing sample was made of peripheral blood. The chain uses TRBV3-1 (or the pseudogene TRBV3-2) and TRBJ2-3; the D gene is possibly TRBD2, with 5 bases matching. CDR3 reads: CASSQEGAGTDTQYF. The nucleotide sequence reads TGTGCCAGCAGCCAAGAAGGAGCGGGCACAGATACGCAGTATTTT.